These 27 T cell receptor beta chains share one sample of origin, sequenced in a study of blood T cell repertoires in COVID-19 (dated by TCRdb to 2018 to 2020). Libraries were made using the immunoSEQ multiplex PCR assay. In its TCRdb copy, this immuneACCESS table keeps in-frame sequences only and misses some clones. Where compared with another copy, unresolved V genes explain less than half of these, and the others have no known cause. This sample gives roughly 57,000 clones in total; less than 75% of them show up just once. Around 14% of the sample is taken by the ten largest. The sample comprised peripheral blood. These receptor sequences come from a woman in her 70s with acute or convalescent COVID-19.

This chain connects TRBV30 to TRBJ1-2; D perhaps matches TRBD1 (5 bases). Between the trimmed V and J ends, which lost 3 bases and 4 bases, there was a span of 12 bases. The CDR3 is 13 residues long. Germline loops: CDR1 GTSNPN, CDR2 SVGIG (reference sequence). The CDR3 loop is CAWRVRGTYGYTF. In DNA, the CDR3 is TGTGCCTGGAGAGTAAGGGGAACCTATGGCTACACCTTC.

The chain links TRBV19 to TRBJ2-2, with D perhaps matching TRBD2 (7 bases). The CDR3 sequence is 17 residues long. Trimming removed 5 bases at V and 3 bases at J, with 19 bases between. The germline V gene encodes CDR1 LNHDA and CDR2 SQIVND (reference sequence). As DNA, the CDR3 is TGTGCCAGTAGTCCCCTTCGGGGGGCCACGGACACCGGGGAGCTGTTTTTT. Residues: CASSPLRGATDTGELFF.

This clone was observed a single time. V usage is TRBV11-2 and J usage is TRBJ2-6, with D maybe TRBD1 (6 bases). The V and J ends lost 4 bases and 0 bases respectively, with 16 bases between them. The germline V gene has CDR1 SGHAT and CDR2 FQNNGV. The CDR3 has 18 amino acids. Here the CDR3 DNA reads TGTGCCAGCAGCTCCCGGACAGCTAGCCTCTCTGGGGCCAACGTCCTGACTTTC. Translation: CASSSRTASLSGANVLTF.

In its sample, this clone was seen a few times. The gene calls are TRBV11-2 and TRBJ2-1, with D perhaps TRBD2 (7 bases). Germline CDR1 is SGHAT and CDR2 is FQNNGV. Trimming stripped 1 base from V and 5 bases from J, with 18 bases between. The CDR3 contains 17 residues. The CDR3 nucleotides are TGTGCCAGCAGCTTAGTTCATGGGGGGGCGGACCACAATGAGCAGTTCTTC. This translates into CASSLVHGGADHNEQFF.

This CDR3 is CSVAGFGETQYF. As DNA, the CDR3 is TGCAGCGTTGCGGGGTTTGGAGAGACCCAGTACTTC. The chain uses TRBV29-1 and TRBJ2-5, with D possibly being TRBD2 (5 bases). The length of the CDR3 is 12 residues. Germline V CDR1 and CDR2: SQVTM, ANQGSEA. Trimming left V 4 bases short and J 4 bases short, with 10 bases between.

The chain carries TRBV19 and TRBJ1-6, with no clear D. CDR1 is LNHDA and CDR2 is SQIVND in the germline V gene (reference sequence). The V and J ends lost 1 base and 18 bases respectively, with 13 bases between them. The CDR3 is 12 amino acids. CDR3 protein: CASSIVGRPAHF. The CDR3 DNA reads TGTGCCAGTAGTATAGTTGGGCGCCCGGCCCACTTT.

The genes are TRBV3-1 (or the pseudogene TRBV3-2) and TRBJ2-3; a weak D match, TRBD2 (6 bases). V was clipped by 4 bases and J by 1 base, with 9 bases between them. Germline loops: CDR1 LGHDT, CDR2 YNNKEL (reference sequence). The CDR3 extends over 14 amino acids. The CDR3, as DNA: TGTGCCAGCAGCCCGTCGGGGGGCACAGATACGCAGTATTTT. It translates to CASSPSGGTDTQYF.

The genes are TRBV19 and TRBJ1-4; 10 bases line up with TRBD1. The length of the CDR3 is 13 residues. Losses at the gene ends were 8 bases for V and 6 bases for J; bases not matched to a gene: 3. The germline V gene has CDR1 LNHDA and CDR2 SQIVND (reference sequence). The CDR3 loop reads CASAGQGYEKLFF. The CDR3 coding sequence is TGTGCCAGTGCGGGACAGGGGTATGAAAAACTGTTTTTT.

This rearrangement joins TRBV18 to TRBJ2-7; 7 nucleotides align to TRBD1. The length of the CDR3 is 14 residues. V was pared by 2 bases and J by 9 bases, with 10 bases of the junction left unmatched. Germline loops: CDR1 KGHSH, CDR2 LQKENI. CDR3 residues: CASSPTGALIGQYF. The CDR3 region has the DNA TGTGCCAGCTCACCAACAGGGGCCCTAATCGGGCAGTACTTC.

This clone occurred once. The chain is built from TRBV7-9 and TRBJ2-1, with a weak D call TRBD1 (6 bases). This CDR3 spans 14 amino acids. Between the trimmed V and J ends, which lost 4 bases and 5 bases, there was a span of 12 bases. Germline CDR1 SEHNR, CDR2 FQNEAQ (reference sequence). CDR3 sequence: CASSSQGPDNEQFF. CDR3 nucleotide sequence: TGTGCCAGCAGCTCACAGGGTCCAGACAATGAGCAGTTCTTC.

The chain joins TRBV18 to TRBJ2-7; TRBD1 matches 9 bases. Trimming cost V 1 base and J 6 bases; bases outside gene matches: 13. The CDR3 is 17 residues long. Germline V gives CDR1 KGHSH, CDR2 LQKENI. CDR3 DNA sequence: TGTGCCAGCTCACCACAGTCCGGGACAGGGTTAGTCGGCGAGCAGTACTTC. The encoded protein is CASSPQSGTGLVGEQYF.

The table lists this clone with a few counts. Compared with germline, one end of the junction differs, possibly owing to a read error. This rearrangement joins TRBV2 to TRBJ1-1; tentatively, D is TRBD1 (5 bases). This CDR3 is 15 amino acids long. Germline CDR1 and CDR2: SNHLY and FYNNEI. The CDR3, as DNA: TGTGCCAGCAGTAAGACAACAGGTTTGAAGACTGAAGCTTTCTTT. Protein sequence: CASSKTTGLKTEAFF.

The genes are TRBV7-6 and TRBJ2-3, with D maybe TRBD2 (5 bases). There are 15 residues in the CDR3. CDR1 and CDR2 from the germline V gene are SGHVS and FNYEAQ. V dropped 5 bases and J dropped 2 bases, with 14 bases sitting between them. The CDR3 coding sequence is TGTGCCAGCAGCCTAGGAATCGGGGTCACAGATACGCAGTATTTT. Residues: CASSLGIGVTDTQYF.

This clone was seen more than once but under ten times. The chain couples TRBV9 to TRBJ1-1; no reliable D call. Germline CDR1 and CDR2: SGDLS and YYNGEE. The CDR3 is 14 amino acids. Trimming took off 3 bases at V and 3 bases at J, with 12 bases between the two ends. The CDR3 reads CASSAGVGDTEAFF. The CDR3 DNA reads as TGTGCCAGCAGCGCCGGTGTCGGGGACACTGAAGCTTTCTTT.

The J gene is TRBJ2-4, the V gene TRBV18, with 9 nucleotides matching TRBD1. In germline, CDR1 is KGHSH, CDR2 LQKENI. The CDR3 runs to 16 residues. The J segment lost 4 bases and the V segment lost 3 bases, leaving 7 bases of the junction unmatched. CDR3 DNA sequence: TGTGCCAGCTCACCTAGGCCGGGACAGGGTAAAAACATTCAGTACTTC. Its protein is CASSPRPGQGKNIQYF.

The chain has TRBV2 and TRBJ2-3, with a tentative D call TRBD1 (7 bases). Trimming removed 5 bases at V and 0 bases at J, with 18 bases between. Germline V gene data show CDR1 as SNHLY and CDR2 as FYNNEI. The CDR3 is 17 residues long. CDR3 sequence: CASSTGVGLPSTDTQYF. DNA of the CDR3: TGTGCCAGCAGTACAGGGGTAGGACTACCTAGCACAGATACGCAGTATTTT.

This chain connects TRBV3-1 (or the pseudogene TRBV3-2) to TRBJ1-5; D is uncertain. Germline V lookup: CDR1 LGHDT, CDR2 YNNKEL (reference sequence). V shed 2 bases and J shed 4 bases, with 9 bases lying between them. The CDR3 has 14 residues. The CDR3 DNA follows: TGTGCCAGCAGCCAACGTGGAGGGAATCAGCCCCAGCATTTT. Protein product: CASSQRGGNQPQHF.

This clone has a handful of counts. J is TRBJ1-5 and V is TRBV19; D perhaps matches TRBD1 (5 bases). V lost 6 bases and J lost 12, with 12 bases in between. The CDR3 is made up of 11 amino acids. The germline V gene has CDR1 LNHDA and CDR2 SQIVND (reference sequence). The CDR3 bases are TGTGCCAGTAGGGTAGGGGTGCTCCAGCATTTT. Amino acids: CASRVGVLQHF.

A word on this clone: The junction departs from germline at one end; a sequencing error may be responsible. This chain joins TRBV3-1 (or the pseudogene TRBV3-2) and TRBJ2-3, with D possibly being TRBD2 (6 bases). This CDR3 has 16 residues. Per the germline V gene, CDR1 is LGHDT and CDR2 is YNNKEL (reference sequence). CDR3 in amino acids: CASRGDSGSTTDTQCF. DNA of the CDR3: TGTGCCAGCAGGGGGGACTCAGGGTCTACTACAGATACGCAGTGTTTT.

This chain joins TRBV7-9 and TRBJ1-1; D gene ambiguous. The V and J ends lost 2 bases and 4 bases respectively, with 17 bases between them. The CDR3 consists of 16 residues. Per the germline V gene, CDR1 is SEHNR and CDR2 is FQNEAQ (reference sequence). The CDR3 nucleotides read TGTGCCAGCAGCTTAACCCCAGTCGGGGTTGCCACTGAAGCTTTCTTT. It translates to CASSLTPVGVATEAFF.

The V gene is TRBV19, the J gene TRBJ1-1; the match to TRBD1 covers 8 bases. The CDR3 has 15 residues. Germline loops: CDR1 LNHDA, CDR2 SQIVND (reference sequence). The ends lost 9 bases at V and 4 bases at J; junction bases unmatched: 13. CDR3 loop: CASDLARGLSTEAFF. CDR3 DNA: TGTGCCAGCGATCTCGCCAGGGGGCTAAGCACTGAAGCTTTCTTT.

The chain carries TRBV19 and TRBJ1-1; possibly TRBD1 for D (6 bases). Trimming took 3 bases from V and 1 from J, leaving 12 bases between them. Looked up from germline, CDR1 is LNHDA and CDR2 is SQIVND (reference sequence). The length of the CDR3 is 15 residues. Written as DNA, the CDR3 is TGTGCCAGTAGTATGCCGGGACACCCGAACACTGAAGCTTTCTTT. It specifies CASSMPGHPNTEAFF.

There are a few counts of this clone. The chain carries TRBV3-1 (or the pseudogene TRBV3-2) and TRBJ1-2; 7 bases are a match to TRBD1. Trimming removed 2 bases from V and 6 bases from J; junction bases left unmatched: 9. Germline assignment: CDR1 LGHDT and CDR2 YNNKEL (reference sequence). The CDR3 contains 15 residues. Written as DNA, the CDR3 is TGTGCCAGCAGCCAAAAATTGACAGGGCCGCATGGCTACACCTTC. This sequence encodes CASSQKLTGPHGYTF.

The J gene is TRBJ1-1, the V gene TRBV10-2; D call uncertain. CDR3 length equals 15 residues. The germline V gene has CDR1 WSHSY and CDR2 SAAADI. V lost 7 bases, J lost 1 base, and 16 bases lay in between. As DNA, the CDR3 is TGCGCCAGCAAGACACCATCCATTGAGAACACTGAAGCTTTCTTT. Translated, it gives CASKTPSIENTEAFF.

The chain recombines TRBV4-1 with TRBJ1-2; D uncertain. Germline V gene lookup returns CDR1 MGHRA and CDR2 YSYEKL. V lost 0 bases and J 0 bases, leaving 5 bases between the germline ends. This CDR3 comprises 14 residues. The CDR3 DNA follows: TGCGCCAGCAGCCAAGACAGGACTAACTATGGCTACACCTTC. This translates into CASSQDRTNYGYTF.

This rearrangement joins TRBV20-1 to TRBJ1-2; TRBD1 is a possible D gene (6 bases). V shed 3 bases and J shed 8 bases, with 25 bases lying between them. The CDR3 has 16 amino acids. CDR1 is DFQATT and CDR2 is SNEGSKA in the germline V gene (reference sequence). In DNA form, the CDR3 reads TGCAGTGCTAGTCAGGACAGTCAGCGCTACCCGGGGGGCTACACCTTC. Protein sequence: CSASQDSQRYPGGYTF.

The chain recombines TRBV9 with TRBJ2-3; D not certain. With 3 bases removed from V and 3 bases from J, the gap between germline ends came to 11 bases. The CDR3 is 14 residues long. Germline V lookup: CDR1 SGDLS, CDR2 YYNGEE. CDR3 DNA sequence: TGTGCCAGCAGCGCCCTGGAGAGAACAGATACGCAGTATTTT. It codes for CASSALERTDTQYF.